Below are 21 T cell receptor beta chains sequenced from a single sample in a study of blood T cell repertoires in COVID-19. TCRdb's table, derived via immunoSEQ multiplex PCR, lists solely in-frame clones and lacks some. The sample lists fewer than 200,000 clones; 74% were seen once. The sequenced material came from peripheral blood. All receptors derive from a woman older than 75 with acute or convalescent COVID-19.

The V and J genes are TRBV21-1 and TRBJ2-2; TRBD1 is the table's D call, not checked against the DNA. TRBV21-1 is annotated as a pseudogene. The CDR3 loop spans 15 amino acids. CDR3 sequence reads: CASSQYTGPTGELFF. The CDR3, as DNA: TGTGCCAGCAGCCAATACACAGGGCCCACCGGGGAGCTGTTTTTT.

Here the CDR3 DNA reads TGTGCCAGCAGCCCGAGACTAGCGGGAGTAACCGGGGAGCTGTTTTTT. As protein: CASSPRLAGVTGELFF. The chain couples TRBV7-2 to TRBJ2-2, with TRBD2 identical over 12 bases. CDR1 is SGHTA, CDR2 FQGNSA, per germline. V lost 5 bases to trimming and J lost 5 bases; unmatched junction nucleotides: 6. The CDR3 spans 16 residues.

CDR3 in amino acids: CASSLTGGDNSPLHF. The CDR3 DNA sequence: TGCGCCAGCAGCTTGACAGGGGGTGATAATTCACCCCTCCACTTT. V gene TRBV5-1 combines with J gene TRBJ1-6; 8 positions match TRBD1. V dropped 1 base and J dropped 5; count of bases not matched to a gene: 2. From germline, CDR1 is SGHRS and CDR2 YFSETQ. The CDR3 has 15 amino acids.

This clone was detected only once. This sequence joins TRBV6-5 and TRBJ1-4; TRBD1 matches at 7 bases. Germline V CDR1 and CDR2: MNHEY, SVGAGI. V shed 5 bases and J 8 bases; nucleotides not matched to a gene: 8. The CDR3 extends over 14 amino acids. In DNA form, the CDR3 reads TGTGCCAGCAGTCTAGGGCAGGGGGAGGAAAAACTGTTTTTT. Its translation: CASSLGQGEEKLFF.

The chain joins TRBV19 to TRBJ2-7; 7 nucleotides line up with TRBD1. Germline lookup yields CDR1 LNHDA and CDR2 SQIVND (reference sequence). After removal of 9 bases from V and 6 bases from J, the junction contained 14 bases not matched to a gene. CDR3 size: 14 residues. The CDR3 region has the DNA TGTGCCAGCTCACAGGGGACCGCGATCCTCGAGCAGTACTTC. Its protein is CASSQGTAILEQYF.

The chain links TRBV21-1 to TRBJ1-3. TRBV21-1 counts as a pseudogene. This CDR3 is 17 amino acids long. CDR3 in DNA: TGTGCCAGCAGCGACCCGGGGGGACATTGGTATGGAAACACCATATATTTT. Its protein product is CASSDPGGHWYGNTIYF.

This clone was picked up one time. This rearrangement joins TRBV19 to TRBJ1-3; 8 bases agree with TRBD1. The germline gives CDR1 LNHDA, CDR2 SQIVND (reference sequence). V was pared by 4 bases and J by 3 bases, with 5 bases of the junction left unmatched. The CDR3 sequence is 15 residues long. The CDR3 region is CASSTGQGYGNTIYF. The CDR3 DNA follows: TGTGCCAGTAGTACAGGACAGGGTTATGGAAACACCATATATTTT.

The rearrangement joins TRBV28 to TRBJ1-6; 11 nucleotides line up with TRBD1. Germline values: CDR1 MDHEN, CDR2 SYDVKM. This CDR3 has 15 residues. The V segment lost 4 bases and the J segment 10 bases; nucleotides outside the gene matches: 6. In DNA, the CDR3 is TGTGCCAGCAGTTCCACGGGACAGGGGGGATCACCCCTCCACTTT. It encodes CASSSTGQGGSPLHF.

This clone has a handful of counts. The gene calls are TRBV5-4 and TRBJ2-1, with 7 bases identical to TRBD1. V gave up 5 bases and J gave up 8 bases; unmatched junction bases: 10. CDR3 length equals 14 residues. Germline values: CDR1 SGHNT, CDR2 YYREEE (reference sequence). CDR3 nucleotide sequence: TGTGCCAGCAGACTGGACGGGACAGCCGATGAGCAGTTCTTC. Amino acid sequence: CASRLDGTADEQFF. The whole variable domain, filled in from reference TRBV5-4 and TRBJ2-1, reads ETGVTQSPTHLIKTRGQQVTLRCSSQSGHNTVSWYQQALGQGPQFIFQYYREEENGRGNFPPRFSGLQFPNYSSELNVNALELDDSALYLCASRLDGTADEQFFGPGTRLTVL.

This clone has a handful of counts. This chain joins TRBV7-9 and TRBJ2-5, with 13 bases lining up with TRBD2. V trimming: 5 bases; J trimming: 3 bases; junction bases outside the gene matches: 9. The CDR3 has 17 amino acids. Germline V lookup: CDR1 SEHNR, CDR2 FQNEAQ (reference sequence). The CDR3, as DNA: TGTGCCAGCAGCATCCCTTGGACTAGCGGGAGTGAAGAGACCCAGTACTTC. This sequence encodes CASSIPWTSGSEETQYF.

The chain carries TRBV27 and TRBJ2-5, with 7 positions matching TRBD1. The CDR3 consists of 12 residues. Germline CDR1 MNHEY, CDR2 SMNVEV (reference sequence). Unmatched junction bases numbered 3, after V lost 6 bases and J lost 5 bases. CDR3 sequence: CASSHRGETQYF. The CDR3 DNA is TGTGCCAGCAGCCACAGGGGCGAGACCCAGTACTTC.

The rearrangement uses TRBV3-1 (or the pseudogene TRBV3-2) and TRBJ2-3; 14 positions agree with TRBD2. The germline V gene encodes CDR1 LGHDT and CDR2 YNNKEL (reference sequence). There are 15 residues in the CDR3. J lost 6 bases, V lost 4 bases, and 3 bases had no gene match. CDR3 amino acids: CASSRGLAGVDTQYF. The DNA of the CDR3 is TGTGCCAGCAGCCGGGGACTAGCGGGAGTCGATACGCAGTATTTT.

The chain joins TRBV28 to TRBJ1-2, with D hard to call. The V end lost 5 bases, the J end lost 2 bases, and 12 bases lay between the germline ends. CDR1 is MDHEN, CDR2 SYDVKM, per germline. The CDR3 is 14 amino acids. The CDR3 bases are TGTGCCAGCAGTCTGGTTCAGGAAAACTATGGCTACACCTTC. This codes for CASSLVQENYGYTF.

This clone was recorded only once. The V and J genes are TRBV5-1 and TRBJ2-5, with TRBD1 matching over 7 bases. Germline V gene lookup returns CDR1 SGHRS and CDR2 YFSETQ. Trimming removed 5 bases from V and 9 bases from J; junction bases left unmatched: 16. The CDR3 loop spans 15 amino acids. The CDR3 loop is CASSLRGEGAKAQYF. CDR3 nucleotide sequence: TGCGCCAGCAGTTTAAGGGGAGAGGGGGCCAAGGCCCAGTACTTC.

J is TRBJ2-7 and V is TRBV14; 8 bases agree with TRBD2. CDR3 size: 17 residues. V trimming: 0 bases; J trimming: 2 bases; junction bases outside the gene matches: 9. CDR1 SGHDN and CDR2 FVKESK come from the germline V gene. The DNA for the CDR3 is TGTGCCAGCAGCCAAGAAGTTTTCGGGACTAGACCCTACGAGCAGTACTTC. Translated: CASSQEVFGTRPYEQYF.

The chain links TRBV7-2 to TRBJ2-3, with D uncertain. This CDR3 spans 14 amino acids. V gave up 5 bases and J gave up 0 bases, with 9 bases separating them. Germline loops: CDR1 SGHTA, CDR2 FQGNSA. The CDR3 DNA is TGTGCCAGCAGCCCCTCCTCTAGCACAGATACGCAGTATTTT. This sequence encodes CASSPSSSTDTQYF.

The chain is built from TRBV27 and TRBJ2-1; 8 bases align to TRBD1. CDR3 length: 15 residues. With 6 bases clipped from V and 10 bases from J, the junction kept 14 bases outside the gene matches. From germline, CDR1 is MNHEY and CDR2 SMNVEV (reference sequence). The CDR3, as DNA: TGTGCCAGCAGCCCCTGGGACAGGTTGGCTGGGGAGCAGTTCTTC. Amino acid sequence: CASSPWDRLAGEQFF.

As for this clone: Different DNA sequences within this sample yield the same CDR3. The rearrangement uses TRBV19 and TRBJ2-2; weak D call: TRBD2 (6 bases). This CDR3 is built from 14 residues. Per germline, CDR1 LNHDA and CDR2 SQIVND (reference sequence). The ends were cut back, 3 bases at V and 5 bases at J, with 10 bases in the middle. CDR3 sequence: CASSIWGETGELFF. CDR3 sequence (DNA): TGTGCCAGTAGTATTTGGGGGGAGACCGGGGAGCTGTTTTTT. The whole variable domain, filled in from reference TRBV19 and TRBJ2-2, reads DGGITQSPKYLFRKEGQNVTLSCEQNLNHDAMYWYRQDPGQGLRLIYYSQIVNDFQKGDIAEGYSVSREKKESFPLTVTSAQKNPTAFYLCASSIWGETGELFFGEGSRLTVL.

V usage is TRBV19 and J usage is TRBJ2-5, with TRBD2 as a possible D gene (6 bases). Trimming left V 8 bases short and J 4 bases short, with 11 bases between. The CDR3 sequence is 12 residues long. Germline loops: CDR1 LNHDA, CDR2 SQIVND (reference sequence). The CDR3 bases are TGTGCCAGTGGGTGGGAGGCAGAGACCCAGTACTTC. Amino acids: CASGWEAETQYF.

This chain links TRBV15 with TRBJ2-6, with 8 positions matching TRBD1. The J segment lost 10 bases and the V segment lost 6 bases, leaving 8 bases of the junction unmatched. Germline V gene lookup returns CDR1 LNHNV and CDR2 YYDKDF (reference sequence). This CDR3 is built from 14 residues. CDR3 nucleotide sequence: TGTGCCACCAGAATCGACAGGGGTAGTAACGTCCTGACTTTC. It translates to CATRIDRGSNVLTF.

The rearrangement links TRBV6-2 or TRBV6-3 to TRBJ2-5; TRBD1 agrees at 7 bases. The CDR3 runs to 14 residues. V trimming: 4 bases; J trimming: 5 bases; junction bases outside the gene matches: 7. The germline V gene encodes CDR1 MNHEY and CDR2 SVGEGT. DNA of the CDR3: TGTGCCAGCAGTTGGACAGGTCGTCGGGAGACCCAGTACTTC. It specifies CASSWTGRRETQYF.